Given below is one TCR beta chain in context. The antigen is undetermined. These data belong to a study of response to subunit inactivated influenza vaccine. Overall study findings and caveats: Authors suggested that a seasonal influenza vaccination recruits few new T cells each time.

TCRdb re-analysed the RT-PCR reads in MiXCR, keeping a single row per CDR3 protein. The data contain 610,000 or so distinct CDR3 sequences, around 15% of them singletons. Germline values: CDR1 SEHNR, CDR2 FQNEAQ (reference sequence). Trimming left V 5 bases short and J 0 bases short, with 13 bases between. The CDR3 is 15 amino acids. The receptor comes from a man aged 45-65 years who received an inactivated influenza vaccine. The source material was PBMCs from blood, sampled 12 days after vaccination. J is TRBJ1-2 and V is TRBV7-9, with TRBD1 as a possible D gene (6 bases). The DNA of the CDR3 is TGTGCCAGCAGCACCTATAACAGGGCTAACTATGGCTACACCTTC. It codes for CASSTYNRANYGYTF.